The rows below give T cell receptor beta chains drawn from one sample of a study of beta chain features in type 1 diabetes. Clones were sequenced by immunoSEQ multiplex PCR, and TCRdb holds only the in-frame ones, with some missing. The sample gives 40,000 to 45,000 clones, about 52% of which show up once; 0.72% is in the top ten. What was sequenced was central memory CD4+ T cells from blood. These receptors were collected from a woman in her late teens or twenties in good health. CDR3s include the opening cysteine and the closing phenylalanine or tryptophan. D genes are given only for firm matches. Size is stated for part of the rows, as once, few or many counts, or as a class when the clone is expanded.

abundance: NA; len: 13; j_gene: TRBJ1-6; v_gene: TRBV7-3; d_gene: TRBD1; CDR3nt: TGTGCCAGCAGACCAGGGGGGAATTCACCCCTCCACTTT; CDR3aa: CASRPGGNSPLHF
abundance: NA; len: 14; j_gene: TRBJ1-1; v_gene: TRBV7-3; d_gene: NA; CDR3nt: TGTGCCAGCAGCTTACAGGCTTTTGGCACTGAAGCTTTCTTT; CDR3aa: CASSLQAFGTEAFF
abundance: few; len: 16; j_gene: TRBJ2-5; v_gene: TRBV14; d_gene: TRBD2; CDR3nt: TGTGCCAGCAGCCAGCTCGGACTAGCGGGAGTGAGGGCCCAGTACTTC; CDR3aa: CASSQLGLAGVRAQYF
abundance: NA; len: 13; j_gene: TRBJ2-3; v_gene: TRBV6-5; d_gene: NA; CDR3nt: TGTGCCAGCAGTATGGACAGTACAGATACGCAGTATTTT; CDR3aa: CASSMDSTDTQYF
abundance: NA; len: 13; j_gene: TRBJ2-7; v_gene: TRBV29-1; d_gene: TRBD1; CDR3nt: TGCAGCGTTTATATCGGCAGGGGGCGAGAGCAGTACTTC; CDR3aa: CSVYIGRGREQYF
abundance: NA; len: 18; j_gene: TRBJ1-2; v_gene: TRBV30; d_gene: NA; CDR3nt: TGTGCCTGGAGTGTGCCCCGGTACAGGGAGGGAGGTAACTATGGCTACACCTTC; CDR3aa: CAWSVPRYREGGNYGYTF
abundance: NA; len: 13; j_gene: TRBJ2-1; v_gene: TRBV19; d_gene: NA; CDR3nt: TGTGCCAGTAGTATAGATTTAGAAAATGAGCAGTTCTTC; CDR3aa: CASSIDLENEQFF
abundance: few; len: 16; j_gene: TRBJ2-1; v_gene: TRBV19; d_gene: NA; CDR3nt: TGTGCCAGTAGTACCTACCTATTAATGGCGGGATCGGAGCAGTTCTTC; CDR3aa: CASSTYLLMAGSEQFF
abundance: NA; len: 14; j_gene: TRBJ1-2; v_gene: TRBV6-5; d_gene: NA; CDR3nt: TGTGCCAGCAGTTACGACAGCAAAAACTATGGCTACACCTTC; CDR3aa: CASSYDSKNYGYTF
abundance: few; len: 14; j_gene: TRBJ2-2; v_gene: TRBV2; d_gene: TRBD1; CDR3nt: TGTGCCAGCAGTTTGACAGGGGGCACCGGGGAGCTGTTTTTT; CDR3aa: CASSLTGGTGELFF
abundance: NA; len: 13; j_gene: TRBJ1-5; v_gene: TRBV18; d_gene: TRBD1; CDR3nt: TGTGCCAGCTCACCGGACAGGGAGCAGCCCCAGCATTTT; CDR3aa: CASSPDREQPQHF
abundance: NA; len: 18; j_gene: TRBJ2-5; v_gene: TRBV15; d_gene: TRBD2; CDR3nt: TGTGCCACCAGCAGAGATTATGGACTAGCGGGAGGACAAGAGACCCAGTACTTC; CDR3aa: CATSRDYGLAGGQETQYF
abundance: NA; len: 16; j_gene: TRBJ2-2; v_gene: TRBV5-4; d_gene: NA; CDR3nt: TGTGCCAGCAGCTTGGCCGATTTTAGGGGCACCGGGGAGCTGTTTTTT; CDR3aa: CASSLADFRGTGELFF
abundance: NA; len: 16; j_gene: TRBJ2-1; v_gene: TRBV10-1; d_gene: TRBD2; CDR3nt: TGCGCCAGCAGTGACTTCAGGGGACTAGCGGTCAATGAGCAGTTCTTC; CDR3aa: CASSDFRGLAVNEQFF
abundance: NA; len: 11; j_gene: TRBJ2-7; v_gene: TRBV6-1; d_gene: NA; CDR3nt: TGCGCTGTGGGCTTCTCCTACGAGCAGTACTTC; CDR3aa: CAVGFSYEQYF
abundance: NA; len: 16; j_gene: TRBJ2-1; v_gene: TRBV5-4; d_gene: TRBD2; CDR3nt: TGTGCCAGCAACCCGGGACTAGCGGGGGTGGGCAATGAGCAGTTCTTC; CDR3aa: CASNPGLAGVGNEQFF
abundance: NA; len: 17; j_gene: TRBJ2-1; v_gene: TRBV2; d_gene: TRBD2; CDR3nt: TGTGCCAGCAGTCCTTCTAGCGGGAGCGGATCGTTAAATGAGCAGTTCTTC; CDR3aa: CASSPSSGSGSLNEQFF
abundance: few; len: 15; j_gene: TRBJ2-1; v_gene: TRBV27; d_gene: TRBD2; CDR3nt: TGTGCCAGCAGTTTCTTGGGACTAGCTAATAATGAGCAGTTCTTC; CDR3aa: CASSFLGLANNEQFF
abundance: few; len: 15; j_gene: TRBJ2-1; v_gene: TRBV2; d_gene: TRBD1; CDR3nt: TGTGCCAGCAGTATCCGGGACAGGGGGGTCAATGAGCAGTTCTTC; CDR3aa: CASSIRDRGVNEQFF
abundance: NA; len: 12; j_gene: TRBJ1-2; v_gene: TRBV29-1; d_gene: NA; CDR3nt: TGCAGCGTTGATCCAGCTAACTATGGCTACACCTTC; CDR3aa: CSVDPANYGYTF
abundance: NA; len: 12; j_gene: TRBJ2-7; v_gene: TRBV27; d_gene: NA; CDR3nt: TGTGCCAGCAGTTCGGACAGCGGCGAGCAGTACTTC; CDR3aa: CASSSDSGEQYF
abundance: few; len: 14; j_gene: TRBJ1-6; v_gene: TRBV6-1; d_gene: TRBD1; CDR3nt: TGTGCCAGCAGTCCGGGACAGGGGCCCGATCCCCTCCACTTT; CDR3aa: CASSPGQGPDPLHF